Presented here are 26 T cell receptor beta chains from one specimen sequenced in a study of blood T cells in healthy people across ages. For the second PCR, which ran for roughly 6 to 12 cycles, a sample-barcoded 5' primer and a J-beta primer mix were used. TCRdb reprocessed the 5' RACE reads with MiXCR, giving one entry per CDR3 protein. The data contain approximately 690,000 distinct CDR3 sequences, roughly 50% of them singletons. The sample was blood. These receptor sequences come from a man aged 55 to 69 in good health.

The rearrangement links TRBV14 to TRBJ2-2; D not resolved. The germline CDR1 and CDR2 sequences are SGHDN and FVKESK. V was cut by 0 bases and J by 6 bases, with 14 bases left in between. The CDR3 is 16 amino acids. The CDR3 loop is CASSQDPPGFAGELFF. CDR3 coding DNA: TGTGCCAGCAGCCAAGATCCCCCCGGGTTTGCCGGGGAGCTGTTTTTT.

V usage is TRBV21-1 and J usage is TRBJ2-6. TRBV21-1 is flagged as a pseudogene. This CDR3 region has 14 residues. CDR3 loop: CASSSETGANVLTF. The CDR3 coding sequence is TGTGCCAGCAGCAGCGAGACGGGGGCCAACGTCCTGACTTTC.

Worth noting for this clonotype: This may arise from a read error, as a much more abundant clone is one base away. The CDR3 reads CASSPGLYNEQYF. CDR3 sequence (DNA): TGTGCCAGCAGCCCGGGGCTCTACAATGAGCAGTACTTC. This rearrangement joins TRBV7-2 to TRBJ2-1; D may be TRBD1 or TRBD2 (5 bases each). The DNA end is more similar to TRBJ2-7, so the J call may be wrong. The CDR3 length is 13 residues. Germline V gene lookup returns CDR1 SGHTA and CDR2 FQGNSA.

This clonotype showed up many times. The CDR3 loop reads CASSLSGGPTDTQYF. The CDR3 DNA follows: TGTGCCAGCAGTTTAAGCGGGGGGCCCACAGATACGCAGTATTTT. The V gene is TRBV7-2, the J gene TRBJ2-3; the match to TRBD2 covers 9 bases. The CDR3 totals 15 residues. The germline V gene has CDR1 SGHTA and CDR2 FQGNSA. The V and J ends lost 6 bases and 2 bases, in that order; junction bases with no gene match: 6. Drawing the rest from reference TRBV7-2 and TRBJ2-3, the complete variable domain is GAGVSQSPSNKVTEKGKDVELRCDPISGHTALYWYRQSLGQGLEFLIYFQGNSAPDKSGLPSDRFSAERTGGSVSTLTIQRTQQEDSAVYLCASSLSGGPTDTQYFGPGTRLTVL.

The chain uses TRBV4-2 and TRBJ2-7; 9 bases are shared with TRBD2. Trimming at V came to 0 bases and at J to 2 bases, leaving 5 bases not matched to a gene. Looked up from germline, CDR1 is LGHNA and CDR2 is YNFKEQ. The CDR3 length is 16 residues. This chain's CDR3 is CASSQDGAGGPYEQYF. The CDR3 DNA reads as TGTGCCAGCAGCCAAGATGGGGCGGGGGGGCCCTACGAGCAGTACTTC.

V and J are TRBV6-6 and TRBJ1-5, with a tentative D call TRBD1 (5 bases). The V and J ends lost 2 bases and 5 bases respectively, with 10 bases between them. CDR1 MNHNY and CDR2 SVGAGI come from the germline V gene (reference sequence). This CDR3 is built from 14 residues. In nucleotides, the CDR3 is TGTGCCAGCAGTTACGGGCAGGGTTATCAGCCCCAGCATTTT. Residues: CASSYGQGYQPQHF.

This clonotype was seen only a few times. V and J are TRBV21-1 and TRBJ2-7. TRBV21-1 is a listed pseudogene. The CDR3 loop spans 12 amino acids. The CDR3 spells CASPGWLDEQYF. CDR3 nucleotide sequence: TGTGCCAGCCCAGGATGGCTTGACGAGCAGTACTTC.

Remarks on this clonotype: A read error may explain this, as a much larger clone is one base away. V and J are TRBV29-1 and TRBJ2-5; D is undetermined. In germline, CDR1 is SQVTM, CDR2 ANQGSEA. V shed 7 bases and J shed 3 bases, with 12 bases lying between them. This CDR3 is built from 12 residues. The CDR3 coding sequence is TGCAGCGATGGTCAGGATAAAGAGACCCAGTACTTC. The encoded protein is CSDGQDKETQYF.

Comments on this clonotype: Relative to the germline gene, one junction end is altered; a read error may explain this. CDR3 bases: TGCGCCAGTAGCTTGGAAACTAGCGGGGGGGCGAATGAGCAGTTCTTC. Translated: CASSLETSGGANEQFF. V gene TRBV5-1 combines with J gene TRBJ2-1; 13 bases match TRBD2. Germline CDR1 reads SGHRS; CDR2 reads YFSETQ. CDR3 size: 16 residues.

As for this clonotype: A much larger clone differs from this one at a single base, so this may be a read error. The CDR3 loop reads CAGSQEPGLATDTQYF. Written as DNA, the CDR3 is TGTGCCGGCAGCCAAGAACCGGGACTAGCGACAGATACGCAGTATTTT. This chain uses TRBV3-1 with TRBJ2-3, with 10 bases lining up with TRBD2. Germline CDR1 is LGHDT and CDR2 is YNNKEL (reference sequence). This CDR3 has 16 residues.

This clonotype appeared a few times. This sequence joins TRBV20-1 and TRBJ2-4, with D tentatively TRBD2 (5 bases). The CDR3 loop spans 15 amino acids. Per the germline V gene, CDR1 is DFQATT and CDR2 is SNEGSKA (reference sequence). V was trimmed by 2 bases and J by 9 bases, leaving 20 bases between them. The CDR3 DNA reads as TGCAGTGCTAGACCGCCGGGGAGAGACGAGGGCATTCAGTACTTC. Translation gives CSARPPGRDEGIQYF.

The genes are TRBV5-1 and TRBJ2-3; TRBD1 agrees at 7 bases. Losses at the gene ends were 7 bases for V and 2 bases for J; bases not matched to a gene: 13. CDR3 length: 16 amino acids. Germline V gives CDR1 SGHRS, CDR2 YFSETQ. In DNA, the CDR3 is TGCGCCAGCCACCCCCCGGGACAGTTGTTCACAGATACGCAGTATTTT. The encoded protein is CASHPPGQLFTDTQYF.

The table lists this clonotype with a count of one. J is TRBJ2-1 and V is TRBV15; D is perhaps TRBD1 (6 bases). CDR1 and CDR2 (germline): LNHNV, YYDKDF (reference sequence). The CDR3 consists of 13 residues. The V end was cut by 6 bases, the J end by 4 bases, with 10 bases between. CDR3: CATSKQGYNEQFF. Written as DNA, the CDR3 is TGTGCCACCAGTAAACAGGGTTACAATGAGCAGTTCTTC.

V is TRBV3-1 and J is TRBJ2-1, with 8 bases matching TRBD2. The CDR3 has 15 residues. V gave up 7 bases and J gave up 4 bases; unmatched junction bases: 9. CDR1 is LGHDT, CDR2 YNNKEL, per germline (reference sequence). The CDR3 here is CASTGRGTGYNEQFF. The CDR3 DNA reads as TGTGCCAGCACCGGGAGGGGGACTGGTTACAATGAGCAGTTCTTC.

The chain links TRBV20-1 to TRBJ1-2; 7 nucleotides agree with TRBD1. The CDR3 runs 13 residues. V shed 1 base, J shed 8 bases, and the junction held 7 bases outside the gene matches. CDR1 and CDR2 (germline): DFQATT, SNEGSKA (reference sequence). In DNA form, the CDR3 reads TGCAGTGCTAGAGGGCCGACAGGGCACGGCTACACCTTC. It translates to CSARGPTGHGYTF.

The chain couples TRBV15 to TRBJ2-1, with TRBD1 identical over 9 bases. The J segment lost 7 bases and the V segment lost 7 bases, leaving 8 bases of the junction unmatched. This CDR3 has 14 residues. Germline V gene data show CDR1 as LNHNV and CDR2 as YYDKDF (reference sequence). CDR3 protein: CATTTGQGVNEQFF. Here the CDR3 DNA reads TGTGCCACCACTACGGGACAGGGTGTTAATGAGCAGTTCTTC.

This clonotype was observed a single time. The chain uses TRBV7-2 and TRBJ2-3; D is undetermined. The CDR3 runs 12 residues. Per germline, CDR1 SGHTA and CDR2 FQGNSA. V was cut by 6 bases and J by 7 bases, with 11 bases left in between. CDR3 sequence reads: CASRLLSYTQYF. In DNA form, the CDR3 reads TGTGCCAGCAGGCTATTATCTTATACGCAGTATTTT.

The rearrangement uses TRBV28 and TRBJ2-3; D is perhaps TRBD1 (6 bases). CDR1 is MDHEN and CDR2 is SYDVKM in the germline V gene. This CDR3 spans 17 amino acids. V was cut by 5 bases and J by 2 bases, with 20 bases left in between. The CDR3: CASSIWAGTLNTDTQYF. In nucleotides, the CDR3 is TGTGCCAGCAGTATCTGGGCCGGGACATTAAACACAGATACGCAGTATTTT.

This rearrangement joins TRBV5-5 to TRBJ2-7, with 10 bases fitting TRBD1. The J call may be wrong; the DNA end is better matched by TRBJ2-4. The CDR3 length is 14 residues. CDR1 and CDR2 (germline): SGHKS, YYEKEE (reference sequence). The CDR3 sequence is CASSPRDRGNIQYF. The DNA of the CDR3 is TGTGCCAGCAGCCCCCGGGACAGGGGTAACATTCAGTACTTC.

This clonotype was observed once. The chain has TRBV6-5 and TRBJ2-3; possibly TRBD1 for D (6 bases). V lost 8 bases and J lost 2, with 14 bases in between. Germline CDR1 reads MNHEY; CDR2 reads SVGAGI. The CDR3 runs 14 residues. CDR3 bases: TGTGCCAGCGCTCCGGGACATACCACAGATACGCAGTATTTT. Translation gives CASAPGHTTDTQYF.

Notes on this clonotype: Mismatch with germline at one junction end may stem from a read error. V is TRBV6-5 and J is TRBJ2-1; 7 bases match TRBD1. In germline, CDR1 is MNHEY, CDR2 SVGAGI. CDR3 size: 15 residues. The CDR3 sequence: CASSPGTDSHNEQFF. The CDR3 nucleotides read TGTGCCAGCAGTCCCGGGACAGACTCCCACAATGAGCAGTTCTTC.

The CDR3 sequence is CASSDIITGELFF. CDR3 in DNA: TGTGCCAGCAGTGACATCATCACCGGGGAGCTGTTTTTT. This chain links TRBV6-1 with TRBJ2-2; D ambiguous. Germline lookup yields CDR1 MNHNS and CDR2 SASEGT. Trimming removed 3 bases from V and 4 bases from J, with 6 bases in between. The CDR3 has 13 residues.

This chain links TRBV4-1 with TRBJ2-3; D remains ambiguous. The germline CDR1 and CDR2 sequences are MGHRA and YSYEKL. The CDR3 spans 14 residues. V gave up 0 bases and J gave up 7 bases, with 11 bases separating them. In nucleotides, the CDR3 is TGCGCCAGCAGCCAAGATTACCAGTCACATACGCAGTATTTT. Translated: CASSQDYQSHTQYF.

CDR3 sequence: CASSIAGTGNTGELFF. The CDR3 DNA reads TGTGCCAGCAGTATCGCCGGGACAGGGAACACCGGGGAGCTGTTTTTT. The chain has TRBV7-9 and TRBJ2-2; 8 bases match TRBD1. The CDR3 extends over 16 amino acids. Germline loops: CDR1 SEHNR, CDR2 FQNEAQ (reference sequence). The J segment lost 1 base and the V segment lost 6 bases, leaving 7 bases of the junction unmatched.

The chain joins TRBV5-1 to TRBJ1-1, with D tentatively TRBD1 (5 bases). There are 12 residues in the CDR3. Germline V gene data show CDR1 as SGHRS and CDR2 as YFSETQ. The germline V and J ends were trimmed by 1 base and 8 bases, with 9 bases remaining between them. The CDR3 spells CASSLTAGEAFF. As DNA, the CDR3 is TGCGCCAGCAGCTTGACGGCAGGGGAAGCTTTCTTT.

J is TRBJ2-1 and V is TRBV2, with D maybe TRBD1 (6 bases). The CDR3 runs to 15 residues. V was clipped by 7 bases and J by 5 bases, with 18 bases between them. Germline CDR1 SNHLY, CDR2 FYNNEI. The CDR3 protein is CASNQRGTTHNEQFF. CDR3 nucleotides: TGTGCCAGCAACCAGAGGGGGACAACCCACAATGAGCAGTTCTTC.